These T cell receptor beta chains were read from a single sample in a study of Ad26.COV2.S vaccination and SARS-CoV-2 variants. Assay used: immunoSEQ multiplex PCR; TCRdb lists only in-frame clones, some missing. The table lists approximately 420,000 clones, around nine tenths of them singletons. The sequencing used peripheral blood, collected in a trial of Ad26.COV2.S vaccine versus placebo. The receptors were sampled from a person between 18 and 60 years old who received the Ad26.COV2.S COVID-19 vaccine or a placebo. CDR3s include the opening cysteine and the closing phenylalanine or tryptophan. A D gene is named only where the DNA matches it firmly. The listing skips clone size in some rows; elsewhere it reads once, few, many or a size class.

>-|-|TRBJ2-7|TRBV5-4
TGTGCCAGCAGCCCATCGGACAAGTACGAGCAGTACTTC
CASSPSDKYEQYF
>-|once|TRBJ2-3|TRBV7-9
TGTGCCAGCAGCTTTACCGGGGCCAGGGATACGCAGTATTTT
CASSFTGARDTQYF
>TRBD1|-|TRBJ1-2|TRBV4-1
TGCGCCAGCAGCCAAGTAGGGGGCCTGAACTATGGCTACACCTTC
CASSQVGGLNYGYTF
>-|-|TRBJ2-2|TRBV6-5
TGTGCCAGCAGTTACGTTGCAGGGCCCGGGGAGCTGTTTTTT
CASSYVAGPGELFF
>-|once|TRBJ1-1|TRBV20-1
TGCAGTGCTTTCCCCGGGGTTGAAGCTTTCTTT
CSAFPGVEAFF
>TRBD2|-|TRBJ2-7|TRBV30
TGTGCCTGGAGTGTAATAGCGGGACCGTACGAGCAGTACTTC
CAWSVIAGPYEQYF
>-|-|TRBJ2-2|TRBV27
TGTGCCAGCCTTGGGGGTACCGGGGAGCTGTTTTTT
CASLGGTGELFF
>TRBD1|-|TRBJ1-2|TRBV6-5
TGTGCCAGCAGTTACTCACCAGGGGGGTTCGGGTATGGCTACACCTTC
CASSYSPGGFGYGYTF
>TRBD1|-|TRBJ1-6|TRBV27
TGTGCCAGCAGGGGCCAGGGACAGAATTCACCCCTCCACTTT
CASRGQGQNSPLHF
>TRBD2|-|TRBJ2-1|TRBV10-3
TGTGCCATCAGTGACGGGCGGGGGGGCCTGTATGAGCAGTTCTTC
CAISDGRGGLYEQFF
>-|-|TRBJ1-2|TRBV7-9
TGTGCCAGCAGCACCGGGACATTTGACTATGGCTACACCTTC
CASSTGTFDYGYTF
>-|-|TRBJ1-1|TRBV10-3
TGTGCCATCAGTGAGTCCGAGACTGAAGCTTTCTTT
CAISESETEAFF
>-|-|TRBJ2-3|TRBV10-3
TGTGCCATCAGTGAGGGGGCGCTAGGTCAGTATTTT
CAISEGALGQYF
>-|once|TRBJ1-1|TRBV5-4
TGTGCCAGCAGCCGAGGGGTCTCGGACACTGAAGCTTTCTTT
CASSRGVSDTEAFF
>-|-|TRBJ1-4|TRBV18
TGTGCCAGCTCACGTACGGCTAATGAAAAACTGTTTTTT
CASSRTANEKLFF
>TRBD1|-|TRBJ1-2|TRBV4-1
TGCGCCAGCAGCCATCCGGGACAGGGGTACGGCTACACCTTC
CASSHPGQGYGYTF
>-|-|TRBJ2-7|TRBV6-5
TGTGCCAGCAGTATCCGGGACGGTACCTACGAGCAGTACTTC
CASSIRDGTYEQYF
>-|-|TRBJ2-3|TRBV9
TGTGCCAGCAGCAAGGTCACAGATACGCAGTATTTT
CASSKVTDTQYF
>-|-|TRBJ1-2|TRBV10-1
TGCGCCACCCCTGGCAGGATGTATGGCTACACCTTC
CATPGRMYGYTF
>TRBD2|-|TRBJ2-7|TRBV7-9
TGTGCCAGCAGCTTTTCCGGGAGGGGCGAGCAGTACTTC
CASSFSGRGEQYF
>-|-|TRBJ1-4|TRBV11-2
TGTGCCAGCAGCCCATCCCGGACAAGAAAACTGTTTTTT
CASSPSRTRKLFF
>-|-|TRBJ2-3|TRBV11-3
TGTGCCAGCAGCTTAGGGGCAGATACGCAGTATTTT
CASSLGADTQYF
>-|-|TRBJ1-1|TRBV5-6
TGTGCCAGCAGCTTGGTGGGGTCTCTGGGCACTGAAGCTTTCTTT
CASSLVGSLGTEAFF
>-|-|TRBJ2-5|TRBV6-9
TGTGCCAGGAGAAATGCGGGGAGGGGGCAAGAGACCCAGTACTTC
CARRNAGRGQETQYF
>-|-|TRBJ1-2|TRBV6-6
TGTGCCAGCAGTTACTCACAGGGCCTCTATGGCTACACCTTC
CASSYSQGLYGYTF
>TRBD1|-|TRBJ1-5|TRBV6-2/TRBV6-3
TGTGCCAGCAGTGACCCGGGACAGATTTACTATAGCAATCAGCCCCAGCATTTT
CASSDPGQIYYSNQPQHF
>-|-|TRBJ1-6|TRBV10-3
TGTGCCATCAGGGCCACCTTAACAGGGATGTCGGATTCACCCCTCCACTTT
CAIRATLTGMSDSPLHF
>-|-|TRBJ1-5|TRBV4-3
TGCGCCAGCAGCCAAGATATTACGGTCGGGGTGACCCAGCATTTT
CASSQDITVGVTQHF
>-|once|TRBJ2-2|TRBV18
TGTGCCAGCTCACCACAGGGGGCGAACACCGGGGAGCTGTTTTTT
CASSPQGANTGELFF
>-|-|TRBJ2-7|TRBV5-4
TGTGCCAGCAGCTACGCCGGGAGCCCTACGCCCGAGCAGTACTTC
CASSYAGSPTPEQYF
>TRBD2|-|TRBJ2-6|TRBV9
TGTGCCAGCCGGGGGGTTGGGGCCAACGTCCTGACTTTC
CASRGVGANVLTF
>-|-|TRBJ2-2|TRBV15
TGTGCCACCAGCAGAGATTACGATGGGTTAGGCGGGGAGCTGTTTTTT
CATSRDYDGLGGELFF
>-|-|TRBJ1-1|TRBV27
TGTGCCAGCAGTTTCTTCCCACCTAACACTGAAGCTTTCTTT
CASSFFPPNTEAFF
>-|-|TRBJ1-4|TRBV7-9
TGTGCCAGCAGCTTGACCGTATCGGGTGAAAAACTGTTTTTT
CASSLTVSGEKLFF
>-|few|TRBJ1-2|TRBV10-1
TGCGCCAGGGGACGGATTTATGGCTACACCTTC
CARGRIYGYTF
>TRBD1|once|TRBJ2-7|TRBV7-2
TGTGCCAGCAGCCCAGACAGGGGGCAGCACGAGCAGTACTTC
CASSPDRGQHEQYF